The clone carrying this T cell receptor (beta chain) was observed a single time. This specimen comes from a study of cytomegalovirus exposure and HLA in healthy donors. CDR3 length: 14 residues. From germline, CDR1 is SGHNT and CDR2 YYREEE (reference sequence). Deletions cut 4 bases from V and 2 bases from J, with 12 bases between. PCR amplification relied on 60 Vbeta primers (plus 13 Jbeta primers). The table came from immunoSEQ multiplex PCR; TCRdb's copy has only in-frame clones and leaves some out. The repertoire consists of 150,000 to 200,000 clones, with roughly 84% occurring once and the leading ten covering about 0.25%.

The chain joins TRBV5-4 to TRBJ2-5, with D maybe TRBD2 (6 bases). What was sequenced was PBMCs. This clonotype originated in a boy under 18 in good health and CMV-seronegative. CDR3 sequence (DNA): TGTGCCAGCAGCGTCGGGAGCCTACAAGAGACCCAGTACTTC. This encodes CASSVGSLQETQYF.